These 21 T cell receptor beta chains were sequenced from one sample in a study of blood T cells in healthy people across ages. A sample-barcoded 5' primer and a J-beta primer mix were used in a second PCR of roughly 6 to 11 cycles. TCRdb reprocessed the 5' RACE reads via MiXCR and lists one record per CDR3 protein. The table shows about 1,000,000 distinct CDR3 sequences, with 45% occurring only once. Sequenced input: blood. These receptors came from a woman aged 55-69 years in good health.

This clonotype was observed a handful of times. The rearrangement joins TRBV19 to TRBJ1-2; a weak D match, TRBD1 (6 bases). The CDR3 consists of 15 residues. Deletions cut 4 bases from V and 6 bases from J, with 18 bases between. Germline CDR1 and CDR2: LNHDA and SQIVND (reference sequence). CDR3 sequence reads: CASSRFRTVQHGYTF. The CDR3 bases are TGTGCCAGTAGTAGGTTCCGGACAGTACAGCATGGCTACACCTTC.

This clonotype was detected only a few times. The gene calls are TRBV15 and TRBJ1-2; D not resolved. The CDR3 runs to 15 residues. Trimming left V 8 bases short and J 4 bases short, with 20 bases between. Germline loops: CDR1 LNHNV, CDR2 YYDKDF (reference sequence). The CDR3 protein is CATGPRTEPSYGYTF. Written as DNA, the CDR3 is TGTGCCACCGGCCCCCGGACGGAACCTTCCTATGGCTACACCTTC.

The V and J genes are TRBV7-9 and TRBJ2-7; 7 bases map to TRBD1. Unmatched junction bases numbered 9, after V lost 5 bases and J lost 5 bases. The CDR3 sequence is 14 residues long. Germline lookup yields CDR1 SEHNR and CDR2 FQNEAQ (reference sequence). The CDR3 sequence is CASSQPTGSHEQYF. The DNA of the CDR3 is TGTGCCAGCAGCCAACCGACAGGGTCCCACGAGCAGTACTTC.

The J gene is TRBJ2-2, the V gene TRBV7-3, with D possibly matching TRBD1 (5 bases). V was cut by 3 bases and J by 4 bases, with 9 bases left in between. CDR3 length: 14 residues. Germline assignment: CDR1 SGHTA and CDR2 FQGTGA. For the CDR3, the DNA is TGTGCCAGCAGCTTGCGACAGTTCACCGGGGAGCTGTTTTTT. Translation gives CASSLRQFTGELFF.

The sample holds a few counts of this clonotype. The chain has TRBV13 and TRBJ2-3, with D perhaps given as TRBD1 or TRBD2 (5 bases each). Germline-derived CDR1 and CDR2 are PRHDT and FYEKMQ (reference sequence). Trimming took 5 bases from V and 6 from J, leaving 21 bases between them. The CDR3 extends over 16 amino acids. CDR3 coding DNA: TGTGCCAGCAGCCCCTACGGGGCCCCATCCTCGGATACGCAGTATTTT. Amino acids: CASSPYGAPSSDTQYF.

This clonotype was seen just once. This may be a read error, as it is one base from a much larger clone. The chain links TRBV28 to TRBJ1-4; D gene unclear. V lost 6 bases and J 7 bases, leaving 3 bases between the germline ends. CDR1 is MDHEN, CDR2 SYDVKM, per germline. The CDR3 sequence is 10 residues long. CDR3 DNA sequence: TGTGCCAGCAGGTCTGAAAAACTGTTTTTT. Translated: CASRSEKLFF.

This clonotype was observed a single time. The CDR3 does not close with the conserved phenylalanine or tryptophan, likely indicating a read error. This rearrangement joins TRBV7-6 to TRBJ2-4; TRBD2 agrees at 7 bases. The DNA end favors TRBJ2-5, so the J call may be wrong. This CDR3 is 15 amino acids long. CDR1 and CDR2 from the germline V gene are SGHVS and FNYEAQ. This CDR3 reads CASSGLSGRQETQYS. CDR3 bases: TGTGCCAGCAGCGGACTTAGCGGGCGGCAAGAGACCCAGTACTCC.

CDR3 sequence: CSAQQDPYEQYF. Written as DNA, the CDR3 is TGCAGTGCGCAACAGGACCCCTACGAGCAGTACTTC. This rearrangement joins TRBV20-1 to TRBJ2-7, with D maybe TRBD1 (5 bases). The CDR3 sequence is 12 residues long. Germline loops: CDR1 DFQATT, CDR2 SNEGSKA (reference sequence). Between the trimmed V and J ends, which lost 6 bases and 2 bases, there was a span of 11 bases.

This CDR3 reads CASSLITGDVANEQFF. CDR3 DNA sequence: TGTGCCAGCAGTTTAATCACAGGGGACGTAGCGAATGAGCAGTTCTTC. This sequence joins TRBV27 and TRBJ2-1; TRBD1 aligns across 7 bases. The CDR3 loop spans 16 amino acids. V was pared by 2 bases and J by 7 bases, with 11 bases of the junction left unmatched. Germline lookup yields CDR1 MNHEY and CDR2 SMNVEV (reference sequence).

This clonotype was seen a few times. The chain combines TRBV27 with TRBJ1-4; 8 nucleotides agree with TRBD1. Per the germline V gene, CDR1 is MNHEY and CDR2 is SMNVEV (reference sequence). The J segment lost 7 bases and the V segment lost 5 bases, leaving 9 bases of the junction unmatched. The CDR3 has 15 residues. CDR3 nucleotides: TGTGCCAGCAGTCGTCGGACAGGGACGGGTGAAAAACTGTTTTTT. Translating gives CASSRRTGTGEKLFF.

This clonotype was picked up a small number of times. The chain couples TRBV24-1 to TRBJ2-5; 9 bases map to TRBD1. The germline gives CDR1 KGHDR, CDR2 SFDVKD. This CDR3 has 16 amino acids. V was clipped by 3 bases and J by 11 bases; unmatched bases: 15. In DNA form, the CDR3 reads TGTGCCACCAGTGATCCCCGGGACAGGGTGGGCAATGAGCAGTACTTC. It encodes CATSDPRDRVGNEQYF.

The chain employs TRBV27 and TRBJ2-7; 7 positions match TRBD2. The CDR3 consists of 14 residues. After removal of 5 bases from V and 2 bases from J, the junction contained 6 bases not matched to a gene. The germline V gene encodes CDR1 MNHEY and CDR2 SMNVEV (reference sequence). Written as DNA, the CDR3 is TGTGCCAGCAGTCGAGCGGGATACCCCTACGAGCAGTACTTC. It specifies CASSRAGYPYEQYF.

In DNA form, the CDR3 reads TGCAGTGCTAGTACTAGCGGGAACTACGAGCAGTACTTC. Protein sequence: CSASTSGNYEQYF. This chain links TRBV20-1 with TRBJ2-7, with 10 bases matching TRBD2. This CDR3 is 13 amino acids long. Germline assignment: CDR1 DFQATT and CDR2 SNEGSKA (reference sequence). J gave up 3 bases and V 3 bases, and 2 bases lay outside the gene matches.

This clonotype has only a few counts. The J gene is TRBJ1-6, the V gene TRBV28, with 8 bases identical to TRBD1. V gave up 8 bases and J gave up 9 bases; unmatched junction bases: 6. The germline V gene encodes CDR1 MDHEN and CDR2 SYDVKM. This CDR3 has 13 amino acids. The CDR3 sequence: CASVDRGTSPLHF. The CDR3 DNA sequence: TGTGCCAGCGTTGACAGGGGTACTTCACCCCTCCACTTT. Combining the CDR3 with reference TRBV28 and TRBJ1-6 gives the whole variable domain DVKVTQSSRYLVKRTGEKVFLECVQDMDHENMFWYRQDPGLGLRLIYFSYDVKMKEKGDIPEGYSVSREKKERFSLILESASTNQTSMYLCASVDRGTSPLHFGNGTRLTVT.

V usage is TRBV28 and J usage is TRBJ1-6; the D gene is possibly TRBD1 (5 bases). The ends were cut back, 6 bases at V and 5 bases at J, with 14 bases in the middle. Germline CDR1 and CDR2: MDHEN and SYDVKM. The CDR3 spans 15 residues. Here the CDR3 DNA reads TGTGCCAGCAGCGGGACTTTTGTAAATAATTCACCCCTCCACTTT. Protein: CASSGTFVNNSPLHF.

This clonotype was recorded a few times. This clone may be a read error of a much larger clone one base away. CDR3 nucleotide sequence: TGTGCCAGCAGCTTCAACCGGGACAGCTCCTACGAGCAGTACTTC. It yields the protein CASSFNRDSSYEQYF. The chain carries TRBV7-9 and TRBJ2-7; 7 nucleotides match TRBD1. Looked up from germline, CDR1 is SEHNR and CDR2 is FQNEAQ (reference sequence). With V trimmed by 3 bases and J by 0 bases, 5 bases remained unmatched. The CDR3 extends over 15 amino acids. The complete variable domain, with remaining parts taken from reference TRBV7-9 and TRBJ2-7, reads DTGVSQNPRHKITKRGQNVTFRCDPISEHNRLYWYRQTLGQGPEFLTYFQNEAQLEKSRLLSDRFSAERPKGSFSTLEIQRTEQGDSAMYLCASSFNRDSSYEQYFGPGTRLTVT.

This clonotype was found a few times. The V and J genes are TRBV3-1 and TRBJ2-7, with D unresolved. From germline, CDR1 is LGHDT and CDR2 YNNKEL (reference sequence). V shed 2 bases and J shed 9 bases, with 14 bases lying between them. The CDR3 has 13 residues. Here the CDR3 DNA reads TGTGCCAGCAGCCAAATGGACCTGGCAGGGCAGTACTTC. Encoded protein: CASSQMDLAGQYF.

The CDR3 nucleotides read TGTGCCAGCAGCTGGCGAGGGGCCTCCAATCAGCCCCAGCATTTT. This gives the protein CASSWRGASNQPQHF. The rearrangement uses TRBV7-2 and TRBJ1-5; a possible D gene is TRBD1 (5 bases). CDR1 and CDR2 from the germline V gene are SGHTA and FQGNSA. This CDR3 is 15 amino acids long. V gave up 4 bases and J gave up 3 bases, with 13 bases separating them.

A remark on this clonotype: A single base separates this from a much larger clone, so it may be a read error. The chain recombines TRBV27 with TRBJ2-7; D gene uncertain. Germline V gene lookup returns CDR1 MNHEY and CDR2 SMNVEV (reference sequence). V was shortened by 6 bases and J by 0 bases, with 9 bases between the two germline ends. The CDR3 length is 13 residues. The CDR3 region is CASSQLSSYEQYF. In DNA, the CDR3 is TGTGCCAGCAGCCAACTCAGCTCCTACGAGCAGTACTTC.

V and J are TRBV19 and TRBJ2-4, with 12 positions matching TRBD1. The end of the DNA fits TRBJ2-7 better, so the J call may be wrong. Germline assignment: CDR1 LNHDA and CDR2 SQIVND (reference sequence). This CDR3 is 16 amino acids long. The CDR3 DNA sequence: TGTGCCAGTAGTTCCCCGGGACAGGGGGCATCCTACGAGCAGTACTTC. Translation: CASSSPGQGASYEQYF.

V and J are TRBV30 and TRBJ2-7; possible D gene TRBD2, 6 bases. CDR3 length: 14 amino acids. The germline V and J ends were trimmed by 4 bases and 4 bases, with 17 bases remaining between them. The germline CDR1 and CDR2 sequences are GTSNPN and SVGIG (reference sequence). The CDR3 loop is CAWITGAGDYEQYF. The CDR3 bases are TGTGCCTGGATAACGGGAGCCGGCGATTACGAGCAGTACTTC.